These 32 T cell receptor beta chains originate from one sample sequenced in a study of shared clonotypes between healthy human individuals. The table came from immunoSEQ multiplex PCR; TCRdb's copy has only in-frame clones and leaves some out. The table shows some 2 million clones, with around 96% occurring only once. The naive CD8 fraction comprised CD45RO-negative cells positively selected for CCR7 and excluded terminally differentiated effector memory CD45RA+ cells. Sequencing used naive CD8+ T cells sorted from blood. The receptor source for this set is a man between 18 and 35 years old in good health.

The rearrangement uses TRBV5-5 and TRBJ2-2; maybe TRBD2 (5 bases). Germline V gene data show CDR1 as SGHKS and CDR2 as YYEKEE (reference sequence). The CDR3 is 16 amino acids. Trimming removed 5 bases from V and 5 bases from J, with 19 bases in between. CDR3: CASSFPGGSSTGELFF. CDR3 DNA sequence: TGTGCCAGCAGTTTTCCGGGCGGGTCGAGTACCGGGGAGCTGTTTTTT. Full variable domain (remainder filled in from reference TRBV5-5 and TRBJ2-2): DAGVTQSPTHLIKTRGQQVTLRCSPISGHKSVSWYQQVLGQGPQFIFQYYEKEERGRGNFPDRFSARQFPNYSSELNVNALLLGDSALYLCASSFPGGSSTGELFFGEGSRLTVL.

V and J are TRBV29-1 and TRBJ2-1; 9 bases line up with TRBD2. The junction had 5 bases not matched to a gene; V was cut back by 3 bases and J by 5 bases. The CDR3 length is 14 residues. Germline loops: CDR1 SQVTM, CDR2 ANQGSEA. CDR3 nucleotides: TGCAGCGTTGAGGGACTAGCCACTAACAATGAGCAGTTCTTC. Translated: CSVEGLATNNEQFF.

The rearrangement uses TRBV4-1 and TRBJ2-7, with D possibly TRBD2 on 6 matching bases. V lost 6 bases and J 2 bases, leaving 17 bases between the germline ends. CDR1 and CDR2 from the germline V gene are MGHRA and YSYEKL. The CDR3 length is 15 residues. The CDR3 bases are TGCGCCAGCAGACAGGAGGGCCTGAGGGCCTACGAGCAGTACTTC. Translated, it gives CASRQEGLRAYEQYF.

The chain's CDR3 is CASSPRPLAPYNEQFF. DNA for the CDR3: TGTGCCAGCAGCCCAAGGCCGCTAGCGCCCTACAATGAGCAGTTCTTC. V is TRBV6-6 and J is TRBJ2-1; perhaps TRBD2 as D (6 bases). Trimming removed 6 bases at V and 2 bases at J, with 17 bases between. The germline V gene encodes CDR1 MNHNY and CDR2 SVGAGI (reference sequence). This CDR3 spans 16 amino acids.

The chain recombines TRBV7-9 with TRBJ2-3; no firm D call. CDR3 length equals 14 residues. Per germline, CDR1 SEHNR and CDR2 FQNEAQ (reference sequence). V lost 2 bases and J lost 3, with 9 bases in between. CDR3 loop: CASSLQMVTDTQYF. In nucleotides, the CDR3 is TGTGCCAGCAGCTTACAAATGGTGACAGATACGCAGTATTTT.

The chain is built from TRBV14 and TRBJ2-2; weak D call: TRBD1 (5 bases). The length of the CDR3 is 13 residues. Deletions cut 1 base from V and 6 bases from J, with 6 bases between. Germline values: CDR1 SGHDN, CDR2 FVKESK. The CDR3, as DNA: TGTGCCAGCAGCCAAGCCAGGGCCGGGGAGCTGTTTTTT. This sequence encodes CASSQARAGELFF.

The chain employs TRBV30 and TRBJ2-7; 11 bases line up with TRBD2. V was pared by 5 bases and J by 3 bases, with 3 bases of the junction left unmatched. This CDR3 has 13 amino acids. The germline gives CDR1 GTSNPN, CDR2 SVGIG (reference sequence). CDR3 bases: TGTGCCTGGGGACTAGCGGGTTTCTACGAGCAGTACTTC. This sequence encodes CAWGLAGFYEQYF.

The V gene is TRBV28, the J gene TRBJ2-2; 7 positions agree with TRBD1. The V gene's germline CDR1 is MDHEN and CDR2 SYDVKM. The CDR3 contains 18 residues. Losses at the gene ends were 2 bases for V and 4 bases for J; bases not matched to a gene: 13. The CDR3 here is CASSLIDRDPESTGELFF. CDR3 sequence (DNA): TGTGCCAGCAGTTTAATCGACAGGGATCCTGAAAGCACCGGGGAGCTGTTTTTT.

This clone has a single count. This rearrangement joins TRBV6-6 to TRBJ2-7, with 8 positions matching TRBD2. Germline trimming cut 0 bases from V and 0 bases from J; bases unmatched to any gene: 4. Germline CDR1 is MNHNY and CDR2 is SVGAGI (reference sequence). This CDR3 is built from 16 residues. For the CDR3, the DNA is TGTGCCAGCAGTTACTCGACACTAGCGGACTCCTACGAGCAGTACTTC. Its translation: CASSYSTLADSYEQYF.

The chain recombines TRBV7-3 with TRBJ2-2; tentative D call: TRBD2 (6 bases). V was clipped by 5 bases and J by 0 bases, with 13 bases between them. Germline CDR1 reads SGHTA; CDR2 reads FQGTGA. CDR3 size: 16 residues. CDR3 bases: TGTGCCAGCAGCCTACTATCGGGAGCGAACACCGGGGAGCTGTTTTTT. Amino acid sequence: CASSLLSGANTGELFF.

The count of this clone is one. V is TRBV6-1 and J is TRBJ1-4; D ambiguous. The CDR3 length is 14 residues. Trimming cost V 2 bases and J 6 bases, with 10 bases left between them. Germline CDR1 reads MNHNS; CDR2 reads SASEGT. CDR3 region: CASSENLGYEKLFF. CDR3 DNA sequence: TGTGCCAGCAGTGAAAATCTGGGGTATGAAAAACTGTTTTTT.

The J gene is TRBJ2-5, the V gene TRBV7-3; 9 bases fit TRBD1. CDR1 is SGHTA, CDR2 FQGTGA, per germline. The length of the CDR3 is 16 residues. With 3 bases clipped from V and 2 bases from J, the junction kept 7 bases outside the gene matches. This chain's CDR3 is CASSLSGTGPQETQYF. CDR3 DNA sequence: TGTGCCAGCAGCTTGAGTGGGACAGGGCCACAAGAGACCCAGTACTTC.

As concerns this clone: Other DNA variants within this sample encode the same CDR3. V usage is TRBV4-1 and J usage is TRBJ2-7; 11 nucleotides agree with TRBD1. V was clipped by 1 base and J by 3 bases; unmatched bases: 2. Germline V lookup: CDR1 MGHRA, CDR2 YSYEKL. This CDR3 spans 15 amino acids. CDR3 in amino acids: CASSQAGTGGYEQYF. The CDR3 coding sequence is TGCGCCAGCAGCCAAGCCGGGACAGGGGGCTACGAGCAGTACTTC.

The chain is built from TRBV5-5 and TRBJ2-7; the match to TRBD1 covers 8 bases. After removal of 0 bases from V and 7 bases from J, the junction contained 6 bases not matched to a gene. Germline CDR1 reads SGHKS; CDR2 reads YYEKEE (reference sequence). The CDR3 totals 14 residues. The CDR3 DNA reads TGTGCCAGCAGCTTGGGACAGGGGACTGAGGAGCAGTACTTC. It specifies CASSLGQGTEEQYF.

The sample holds a few counts of this clone. This chain joins TRBV10-1 and TRBJ2-2, with unresolved D. Trimming left V 1 base short and J 7 bases short, with 10 bases between. Germline lookup yields CDR1 WNHNN and CDR2 SYGVQD (reference sequence). This CDR3 has 14 residues. CDR3 bases: TGCGCCAGCAGTGAGTGGTCATCCGACGGGGAGCTGTTTTTT. It encodes CASSEWSSDGELFF.

J is TRBJ2-3 and V is TRBV6-5, with TRBD1 matching 8 bases. V trimming: 4 bases; J trimming: 0 bases; junction bases outside the gene matches: 3. Looked up from germline, CDR1 is MNHEY and CDR2 is SVGAGI. The CDR3 sequence is 15 residues long. The CDR3 DNA sequence: TGTGCCAGCAGTTGGACAGGGTTTAGCACAGATACGCAGTATTTT. This gives the protein CASSWTGFSTDTQYF.

This clone was recorded only once. CDR3 region: CASSLVPGGQPQHF. The CDR3 DNA reads as TGTGCCAGCAGCTTGGTTCCAGGAGGGCAGCCCCAGCATTTT. The chain carries TRBV5-5 and TRBJ1-5, with D unclear. The germline CDR1 and CDR2 sequences are SGHKS and YYEKEE (reference sequence). V was pared by 0 bases and J by 7 bases, with 11 bases between. The CDR3 totals 14 residues.

CDR3 nucleotide sequence: TGCGCCAGCAGCCAAGCGGTGACGTACAGGGGGGACACTGAAGCTTTCTTT. Protein product: CASSQAVTYRGDTEAFF. The genes are TRBV4-3 and TRBJ1-1; 8 nucleotides match TRBD1. This CDR3 contains 17 residues. J was trimmed by 3 bases and V by 1 base; bases with no gene match: 10. CDR1 and CDR2 from the germline V gene are LGHNA and YSLEER.

This chain uses TRBV5-6 with TRBJ2-1, with TRBD2 matching 12 bases. CDR1 and CDR2 from the germline V gene are SGHDT and YYEEEE. J gave up 0 bases and V 3 bases, and 7 bases lay outside the gene matches. The CDR3 extends over 18 amino acids. For the CDR3, the DNA is TGTGCCAGCAGCTCGGTCCTAGCGGGGGGGAGCTCCTACAATGAGCAGTTCTTC. It encodes CASSSVLAGGSSYNEQFF. Full variable domain (rest looked up from reference TRBV5-6 and TRBJ2-1): DAGVTQSPTHLIKTRGQQVTLRCSPKSGHDTVSWYQQALGQGPQFIFQYYEEEERQRGNFPDRFSGHQFPNYSSELNVNALLLGDSALYLCASSSVLAGGSSYNEQFFGPGTRLTVL.

The chain carries TRBV4-1 and TRBJ2-7; D ambiguous. Germline loops: CDR1 MGHRA, CDR2 YSYEKL. The V end was cut by 5 bases, the J end by 5 bases, with 7 bases between. This CDR3 has 11 residues. The CDR3 is CASSGPDEQYF. Written as DNA, the CDR3 is TGCGCCAGCAGCGGACCGGACGAGCAGTACTTC.

The chain uses TRBV11-2 and TRBJ2-7, with 7 positions matching TRBD1. V lost 7 bases to trimming and J lost 4 bases; unmatched junction nucleotides: 10. CDR3 length: 14 amino acids. The germline V gene has CDR1 SGHAT and CDR2 FQNNGV. CDR3 coding DNA: TGTGCCAGCAACCCACAGGGGAGTGGGTACGAGCAGTACTTC. Its translation is CASNPQGSGYEQYF. The variable domain in full, with the rest retrieved from reference TRBV11-2 and TRBJ2-7, is EAGVAQSPRYKIIEKRQSVAFWCNPISGHATLYWYQQILGQGPKLLIQFQNNGVVDDSQLPKDRFSAERLKGVDSTLKIQPAKLEDSAVYLCASNPQGSGYEQYFGPGTRLTVT.

The chain couples TRBV7-9 to TRBJ1-2; 7 positions match TRBD1. The V and J ends lost 1 base and 6 bases, in that order; junction bases with no gene match: 5. The CDR3 contains 14 residues. CDR1 is SEHNR, CDR2 FQNEAQ, per germline (reference sequence). CDR3 amino acids: CASSLVGGGDGYTF. The CDR3 DNA reads as TGTGCCAGCAGCTTAGTAGGGGGCGGGGATGGCTACACCTTC.

On this clone itself: Distinct nucleotide sequences in the sample also encode this CDR3. This chain links TRBV6-5 with TRBJ2-5; possibly TRBD1 or TRBD2 for D (5 bases each). The CDR3 runs 14 residues. CDR1 MNHEY and CDR2 SVGAGI come from the germline V gene. Trimming left V 0 bases short and J 2 bases short, with 7 bases between. CDR3 DNA sequence: TGTGCCAGCAGTTACTCGGGACCGCAAGAGACCCAGTACTTC. Its protein is CASSYSGPQETQYF.

The CDR3 coding sequence is TGTGCCAGTAGTATCGACCACAGGGGTTGGACGTCCTACGAGCAGTACTTC. It specifies CASSIDHRGWTSYEQYF. The chain recombines TRBV19 with TRBJ2-7; TRBD1 agrees at 7 bases. From germline, CDR1 is LNHDA and CDR2 SQIVND (reference sequence). This CDR3 comprises 17 residues. V shed 3 bases and J 1 base; nucleotides not matched to a gene: 12.

This chain connects TRBV27 to TRBJ1-5; D remains ambiguous. In germline, CDR1 is MNHEY, CDR2 SMNVEV (reference sequence). V lost 5 bases, J lost 2 bases, and 13 bases lay in between. The CDR3 consists of 15 residues. In DNA, the CDR3 is TGTGCCAGCAGTGCCTCAACATGGGGCAATCAGCCCCAGCATTTT. Translation: CASSASTWGNQPQHF.

The chain links TRBV9 to TRBJ2-3; 9 bases agree with TRBD2. J was trimmed by 2 bases and V by 4 bases; bases with no gene match: 8. Germline V gene data show CDR1 as SGDLS and CDR2 as YYNGEE. There are 16 residues in the CDR3. CDR3 nucleotides: TGTGCCAGCAGCTCCAGACTAGCGGCCTCCACAGATACGCAGTATTTT. It encodes CASSSRLAASTDTQYF.

The chain uses TRBV10-1 and TRBJ2-1; the match to TRBD1 covers 9 bases. In germline, CDR1 is WNHNN, CDR2 SYGVQD (reference sequence). V gave up 6 bases and J gave up 7 bases; unmatched junction bases: 7. CDR3 length: 14 amino acids. The CDR3 DNA sequence: TGCGCCAGCAGCTATACAGGGGGCGGGAATGAGCAGTTCTTC. Amino acids: CASSYTGGGNEQFF.

The rearrangement uses TRBV30 and TRBJ1-2; 8 nucleotides align to TRBD1. Germline CDR1 and CDR2: GTSNPN and SVGIG (reference sequence). The CDR3 sequence is 15 residues long. V dropped 5 bases and J dropped 4; count of bases not matched to a gene: 12. CDR3 in DNA: TGTGCCTGGGCGAGTGTCCAGGGGGCGGGCTATGGCTACACCTTC. Amino acids: CAWASVQGAGYGYTF.

The chain carries TRBV5-6 and TRBJ1-2; D is perhaps TRBD1 (6 bases). The CDR3 runs 13 residues. Germline assignment: CDR1 SGHDT and CDR2 YYEEEE. V lost 2 bases and J 4 bases, leaving 9 bases between the germline ends. The chain's CDR3 is CASSFGQLYGYTF. The CDR3 coding sequence is TGTGCCAGCAGCTTTGGACAGCTCTATGGCTACACCTTC.

The chain employs TRBV2 and TRBJ1-4; 9 nucleotides line up with TRBD1. V was pared by 7 bases and J by 6 bases, with 6 bases of the junction left unmatched. There are 14 residues in the CDR3. Per germline, CDR1 SNHLY and CDR2 FYNNEI. The CDR3 nucleotides read TGTGCCAGCACCGCGACAGGGGGGGATGAAAAACTGTTTTTT. Encoded protein: CASTATGGDEKLFF.

CDR3 region: CASSSDGETQYF. CDR3 nucleotides: TGTGCCAGCAGCTCTGACGGGGAGACCCAGTACTTC. The chain uses TRBV11-2 and TRBJ2-5; D remains ambiguous. This CDR3 has 12 residues. V shed 4 bases and J shed 5 bases, with 8 bases lying between them. From germline, CDR1 is SGHAT and CDR2 FQNNGV.

This clone was picked up one time. The CDR3: CASSQDRSGPYIGYTF. The CDR3 DNA sequence: TGTGCCAGCAGCCAAGATCGGTCGGGACCTTATATTGGCTACACCTTC. The chain has TRBV14 and TRBJ1-2; the D gene is possibly TRBD1 (5 bases). Per the germline V gene, CDR1 is SGHDN and CDR2 is FVKESK. CDR3 size: 16 residues. The V end lost 0 bases, the J end lost 7 bases, and 18 bases lay between the germline ends. Together with reference TRBV14 and TRBJ1-2, the CDR3 gives the full variable domain: EAGVTQFPSHSVIEKGQTVTLRCDPISGHDNLYWYRRVMGKEIKFLLHFVKESKQDESGMPNNRFLAERTGGTYSTLKVQPAELEDSGVYFCASSQDRSGPYIGYTFGSGTRLTVV.